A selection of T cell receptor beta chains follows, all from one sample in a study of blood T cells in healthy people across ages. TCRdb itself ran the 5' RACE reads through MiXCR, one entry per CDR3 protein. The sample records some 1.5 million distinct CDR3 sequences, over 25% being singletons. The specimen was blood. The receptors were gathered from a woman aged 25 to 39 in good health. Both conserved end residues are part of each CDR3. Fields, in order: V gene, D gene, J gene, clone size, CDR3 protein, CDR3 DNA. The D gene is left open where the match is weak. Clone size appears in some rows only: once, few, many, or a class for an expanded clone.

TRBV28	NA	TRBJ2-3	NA	CASTPPDRLTDTQYF	TGTGCCAGCACTCCCCCAGACAGGCTCACAGATACGCAGTATTTT
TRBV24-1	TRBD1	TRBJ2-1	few	CATSDGNTGATFSEQFF	TGTGCCACCAGCGATGGAAATACAGGGGCTACGTTTAGTGAGCAGTTCTTC
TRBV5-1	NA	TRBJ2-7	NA	CASSIPTDSYEQCF	TGCGCCAGCAGCATCCCGACAGACAGCTACGAGCAGTGCTTC
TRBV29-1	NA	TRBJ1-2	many	CSGVQPNGYTF	TGCAGCGGTGTACAGCCTAATGGCTACACCTTC
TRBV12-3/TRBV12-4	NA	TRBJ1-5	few	CASRSQTVGTRYSNQPQHF	TGTGCCAGCAGATCCCAGACAGTTGGGACGCGGTATAGCAATCAGCCCCAGCATTTT
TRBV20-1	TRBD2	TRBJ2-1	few	CSARVLSVSSGRGDEQFF	TGCAGTGCTAGGGTTCTCTCTGTCAGTAGCGGGAGAGGTGATGAGCAGTTCTTC
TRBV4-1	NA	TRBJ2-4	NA	CASSQVAVSKNIQYF	TGCGCCAGCAGCCAAGTTGCGGTCTCCAAAAACATTCAGTACTTC
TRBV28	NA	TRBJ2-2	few	CASSFRRAGTGELFF	TGTGCCAGCAGTTTCAGGCGGGCTGGGACCGGGGAGCTGTTTTTT
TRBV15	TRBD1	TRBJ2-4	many	CATSSAPGQGTKNIQYF	TGTGCCACCAGCAGCGCACCGGGACAGGGCACCAAAAACATTCAGTACTTC
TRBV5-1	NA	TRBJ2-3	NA	CASSLGELGTDTQYF	TGCGCCAGCAGCTTGGGCGAGCTCGGGACAGATACGCAGTATTTT
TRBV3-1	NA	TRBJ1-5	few	CASSGGFQDQPQHF	TGTGCCAGCAGCGGGGGATTCCAAGATCAGCCCCAGCATTTT
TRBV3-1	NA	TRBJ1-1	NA	CASTLDSLNTEAFF	TGTGCCAGCACCCTGGACAGTTTGAACACTGAAGCTTTCTTT
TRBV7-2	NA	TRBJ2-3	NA	CASSLQGKPDTQYF	TGTGCCAGCAGCTTACAGGGAAAGCCAGATACGCAGTATTTT
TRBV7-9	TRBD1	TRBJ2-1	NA	CANTRTGQGTYNEQFF	TGTGCCAACACTAGAACCGGACAGGGGACCTACAATGAGCAGTTCTTC
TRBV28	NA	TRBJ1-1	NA	CASSFLGAREAFF	TGTGCCAGCAGTTTTCTGGGGGCGCGTGAAGCTTTCTTT
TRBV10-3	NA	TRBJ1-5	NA	CAISESVGKAISNQPQHF	TGTGCCATCAGTGAGTCTGTCGGGAAGGCTATCAGCAATCAGCCCCAGCATTTT
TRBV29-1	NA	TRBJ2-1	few	CSVPEVRGPNNEQFF	TGCAGCGTGCCAGAGGTGCGGGGCCCTAACAATGAGCAGTTCTTC
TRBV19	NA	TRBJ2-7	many	CASNSGYEQYF	TGTGCCAGTAATTCGGGCTACGAGCAGTACTTC
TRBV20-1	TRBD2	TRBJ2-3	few	CSVSGHTDTQYF	TGCAGTGTTAGCGGGCACACAGATACGCAGTATTTT
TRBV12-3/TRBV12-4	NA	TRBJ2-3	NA	CASSPGSHTQYF	TGTGCCAGCAGTCCGGGGTCTCACACGCAGTATTTT
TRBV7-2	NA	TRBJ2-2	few	CASSLRAGRRNTGELFF	TGTGCCAGCAGCTTACGTGCGGGGCGGCGAAACACCGGGGAGCTGTTTTTT
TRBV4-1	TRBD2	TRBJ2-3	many	CASSPVPRGVATDTQYF	TGCGCCAGCAGCCCCGTCCCGCGGGGGGTCGCCACAGATACGCAGTATTTT
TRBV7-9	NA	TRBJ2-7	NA	CASSLGDGGPSYEQYF	TGTGCCAGCAGCTTAGGGGACGGGGGGCCCTCCTACGAGCAGTACTTC
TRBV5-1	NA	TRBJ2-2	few	CASSPWTDPPGELFF	TGCGCCAGCAGCCCGTGGACTGACCCGCCCGGGGAGCTGTTTTTT
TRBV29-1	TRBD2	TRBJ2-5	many	CSVEMASGSWETQYF	TGCAGCGTTGAGATGGCTAGCGGGAGCTGGGAGACCCAGTACTTC
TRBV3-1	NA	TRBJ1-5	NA	CASSQDDGQPQHF	TGTGCCAGCAGCCAAGATGACGGGCAGCCCCAGCATTTT
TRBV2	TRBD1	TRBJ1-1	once	CARTDRGQMNTEAFF	TGTGCCAGGACGGACAGGGGACAAATGAACACTGAAGCTTTCTTT
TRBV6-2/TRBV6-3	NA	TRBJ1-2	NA	CASNDRWNGYTF	TGTGCCAGCAATGACAGGTGGAATGGCTACACCTTC
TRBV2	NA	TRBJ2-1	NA	CASSELVGGNEQFF	TGTGCCAGCAGTGAACTAGTTGGCGGCAATGAGCAGTTCTTC
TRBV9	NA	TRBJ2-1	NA	CASSRDSGPYNEQFF	TGTGCCAGCAGCCGGGATAGCGGACCCTACAATGAGCAGTTCTTC
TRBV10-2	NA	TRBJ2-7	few	CASIEAGVPYEQYF	TGCGCCAGCATCGAAGCCGGGGTTCCCTACGAGCAGTACTTC
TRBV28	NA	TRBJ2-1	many	CASSKGGSYNEQFF	TGTGCCAGCAGTAAGGGTGGCTCCTACAATGAGCAGTTCTTC
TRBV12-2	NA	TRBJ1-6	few	CASRFDLRRGSPLHF	TGTGCAAGTCGCTTCGATCTCCGGAGGGGTTCACCCCTCCACTTT
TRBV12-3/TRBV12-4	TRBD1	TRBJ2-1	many	CASNYRVRQGEQFF	TGTGCCAGCAACTACAGGGTACGACAGGGTGAGCAGTTCTTC
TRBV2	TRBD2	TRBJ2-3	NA	CASSRLAGVVDTQYF	TGTGCCAGCAGCAGACTAGCGGGAGTTGTAGATACGCAGTATTTT
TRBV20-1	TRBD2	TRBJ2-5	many	CSGELAGGPQYF	TGCAGTGGCGAACTAGCGGGGGGGCCTCAGTACTTC
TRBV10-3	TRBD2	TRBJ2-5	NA	CAIGGSQETQYF	TGTGCCATCGGCGGGAGCCAAGAGACCCAGTACTTC
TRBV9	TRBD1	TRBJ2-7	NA	CASSITGTGDEQYF	TGTGCCAGCAGCATCACCGGGACAGGCGACGAGCAGTACTTC
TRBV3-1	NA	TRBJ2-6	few	CASSQVLGSGANVLTF	TGTGCCAGCAGCCAAGTCCTTGGCTCTGGGGCCAACGTCCTGACTTTC
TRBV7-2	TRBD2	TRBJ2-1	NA	CASSLGISGRYEQFF	TGTGCCAGCAGCTTAGGGATTAGCGGGAGGTATGAGCAGTTCTTC
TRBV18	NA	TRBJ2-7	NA	CASSPGQGNSYEQYF	TGTGCCAGCTCACCAGGGCAGGGTAACTCCTACGAGCAGTACTTC
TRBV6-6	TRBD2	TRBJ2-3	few	CASSYLMTRGDTDTQYF	TGTGCCAGCAGTTACTTGATGACCCGGGGGGACACAGATACGCAGTATTTT
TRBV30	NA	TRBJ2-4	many	CAWSPGDVDIQYF	TGTGCCTGGAGTCCAGGGGATGTGGACATTCAGTACTTC
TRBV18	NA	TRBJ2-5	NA	CASSPPPGEETQYF	TGTGCCAGCAGCCCACCACCGGGGGAAGAGACCCAGTACTTC
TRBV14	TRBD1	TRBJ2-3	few	CASSLFLIGTGGTDTQYF	TGTGCCAGCAGCCTTTTCCTAATTGGGACAGGGGGCACAGATACGCAGTATTTT
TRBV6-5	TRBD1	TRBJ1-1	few	CASSTRYTGGAEAFF	TGTGCCAGCAGTACCCGCTACACAGGGGGGGCTGAAGCTTTCTTT
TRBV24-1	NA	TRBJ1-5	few	CATSGENSNQPQHF	TGTGCCACCAGTGGCGAGAATAGCAATCAGCCCCAGCATTTT
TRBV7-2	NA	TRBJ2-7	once	CASNSDSSYEQYF	TGTGCCAGCAACAGTGACAGCTCCTACGAGCAGTACTTC
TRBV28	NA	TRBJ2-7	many	CASSLLPGQGYEQYF	TGTGCCAGCAGTCTCCTCCCAGGCCAGGGATACGAGCAGTACTTC
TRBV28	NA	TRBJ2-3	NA	CASSFTILGRRGPGDQYF	TGTGCCAGCAGTTTTACAATCCTGGGGCGGCGGGGGCCGGGGGATCAGTATTTT
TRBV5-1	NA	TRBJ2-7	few	CASSDQTVAYEQYF	TGCGCCAGCAGCGACCAGACAGTGGCCTACGAGCAGTACTTC
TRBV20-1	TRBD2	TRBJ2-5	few	CSAVLSGARETQYF	TGCAGTGCTGTACTTAGCGGGGCCCGGGAGACCCAGTACTTC
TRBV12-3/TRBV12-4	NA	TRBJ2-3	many	CASSPGLEVSGTDTQYF	TGTGCCAGCAGCCCTGGGCTCGAGGTGTCCGGCACAGATACGCAGTATTTT
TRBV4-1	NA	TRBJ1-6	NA	CASRPAEGTYNSPLHF	TGCGCCAGCCGGCCAGCGGAGGGGACCTATAATTCACCCCTCCACTTT
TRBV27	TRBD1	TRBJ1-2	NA	CASSRRDRVDGYSF	TGTGCCAGCAGTCGCCGGGACAGGGTTGATGGCTACTCCTTC